Sequencing of this T cell receptor (beta chain) was carried out in a study of OX40 agonist ivuxolimab in advanced cancers. CDR1 is MDHEN and CDR2 is SYDVKM in the germline V gene. The V end was cut by 5 bases, the J end by 3 bases, with 19 bases between. This CDR3 contains 16 residues. The data were produced by immunoSEQ multiplex PCR, yet TCRdb's version contains in-frame clones alone and is incomplete. The sample consists of about 33,000 clones, approximately 88% of them appearing once. V and J are TRBV28 and TRBJ1-2; D remains ambiguous. The sample was CD4+ or CD8+ T cells sorted from blood, taken in a trial of the OX40 agonist ivuxolimab. This TCR derives from an adult with an advanced solid tumor such as melanoma, head and neck, liver or kidney cancer. The CDR3 loop is CASSLTSGPNYYGYTF. DNA for the CDR3: TGTGCCAGCAGTCTTACCTCCGGGCCGAACTACTATGGCTACACCTTC.